Listed below are T cell receptor beta chains from one sample, sequenced in a study of T cell responses to AZD1222 COVID-19 vaccine. Sequencing used immunoSEQ multiplex PCR; TCRdb keeps in-frame clones, though not all of them. This sample has about 140,000 clones, with nearly 95% found just once. Sequencing used peripheral blood, obtained 28 days after the second AZD1222 dose. Receptors originate from an adult who received the AZD1222 COVID-19 vaccine. CDR3s include the opening cysteine and the closing phenylalanine or tryptophan. A D gene is named only where the DNA matches it firmly. A clone size is listed for some rows: how often the clone was seen (once, few, many), or a class if it is expanded.

d_gene	abundance	v_gene	j_gene	CDR3aa	CDR3nt
.	.	TRBV3-1/TRBV3-2	TRBJ2-5	CASSQDPGEQETQYF	TGTGCCAGCAGCCAAGATCCCGGAGAACAAGAGACCCAGTACTTC
.	once	TRBV28	TRBJ1-2	CASSLPNYGYTF	TGTGCCAGCAGTCTTCCCAACTATGGCTACACCTTC
TRBD1	.	TRBV7-9	TRBJ1-1	CASSLGGGAGTEAFF	TGTGCCAGCAGCTTAGGAGGGGGCGCGGGCACTGAAGCTTTCTTT
.	few	TRBV9	TRBJ2-2	CASSAPTGENTGELFF	TGTGCCAGCAGCGCCCCTACTGGGGAGAACACCGGGGAGCTGTTTTTT
.	.	TRBV28	TRBJ1-1	CASNPLRENTEAFF	TGTGCCAGCAACCCCTTACGAGAGAACACTGAAGCTTTCTTT
.	.	TRBV4-3	TRBJ2-5	CASSQDTGKETQYF	TGCGCCAGCAGCCAAGATACCGGGAAAGAGACCCAGTACTTC
.	.	TRBV4-1	TRBJ1-2	CASSQEKRGHYGYTF	TGCGCCAGCAGCCAAGAGAAGAGGGGACACTATGGCTACACCTTC
.	.	TRBV28	TRBJ2-3	CASSGPSTDTQYF	TGTGCCAGTTCGGGACCGAGCACAGATACGCAGTATTTT
TRBD1	once	TRBV25-1	TRBJ2-1	CASGQGASTQQFF	TGTGCCAGCGGCCAGGGGGCGTCCACCCAGCAGTTCTTC
TRBD2	.	TRBV19	TRBJ2-7	CASSIPGLAGGEQYF	TGTGCCAGTAGTATTCCGGGACTAGCGGGAGGCGAGCAGTACTTC
.	once	TRBV30	TRBJ1-5	CAWSAGIHGNQPQHF	TGTGCCTGGAGTGCCGGGATCCATGGGAATCAGCCCCAGCATTTT
.	few	TRBV7-2	TRBJ1-2	CASSLGTANYGYTF	TGTGCCAGCAGCTTAGGGACAGCTAACTATGGCTACACCTTC
.	.	TRBV19	TRBJ2-7	CASSTTTTSYEQYF	TGTGCCAGTAGTACCACAACGACTAGTTACGAGCAGTACTTC
.	.	TRBV5-1	TRBJ2-2	CASSSGQFVTGELFF	TGCGCCAGCAGCTCCGGACAATTCGTCACCGGGGAGCTGTTTTTT
TRBD2	.	TRBV14	TRBJ2-1	CASSQQFGGGPGGEQFF	TGTGCCAGCAGCCAACAGTTTGGGGGAGGGCCGGGCGGTGAGCAGTTCTTC
TRBD1	.	TRBV28	TRBJ1-1	CASFGTVNTEAFF	TGTGCCAGCTTCGGGACAGTGAACACTGAAGCTTTCTTT
.	few	TRBV4-1	TRBJ1-6	CASSQDRGGSPLHF	TGCGCCAGCAGCCAAGATCGAGGGGGATCACCCCTCCACTTT
.	.	TRBV7-2	TRBJ1-4	CASSLRLANEKLFF	TGTGCCAGCAGCTTGCGGTTGGCTAATGAAAAACTGTTTTTT
.	.	TRBV2	TRBJ1-5	CASRQDLDSNQPQHF	TGTGCCAGCAGGCAGGATCTGGATAGCAATCAGCCCCAGCATTTT
TRBD1	.	TRBV19	TRBJ1-1	CASLDRGLLENTEAFF	TGTGCCAGTCTGGACAGGGGGCTCTTGGAGAACACTGAAGCTTTCTTT
.	.	TRBV4-2	TRBJ2-7	CASSQGAEFYEQYF	TGTGCCAGCAGCCAAGGAGCAGAGTTCTACGAGCAGTACTTC
.	.	TRBV11-2	TRBJ1-5	CASSLTGLSNQPQHF	TGTGCCAGCAGCTTAACAGGGTTGAGCAATCAGCCCCAGCATTTT
TRBD1	.	TRBV5-6	TRBJ1-6	CASSRTGALNSPLHF	TGTGCCAGCAGCCGAACAGGGGCCCTTAATTCACCCCTCCACTTT
TRBD1	.	TRBV19	TRBJ2-1	CASRTGGSYNEQFF	TGTGCCAGTAGGACAGGGGGCTCCTACAATGAGCAGTTCTTC
.	.	TRBV19	TRBJ2-1	CASSIPRYNEQFF	TGTGCCAGTAGTATACCCAGGTACAATGAGCAGTTCTTC
.	.	TRBV6-1	TRBJ1-5	CASSGMRQSANNQPQHF	TGTGCCAGCAGTGGAATGAGACAGTCAGCGAACAATCAGCCCCAGCATTTT
.	.	TRBV19	TRBJ2-1	CASSTHNEQFF	TGTGCCAGTAGTACCCACAATGAGCAGTTCTTC
.	.	TRBV25-1	TRBJ1-3	CASRQSSGNTIYF	TGTGCCAGCAGACAGAGCTCTGGAAACACCATATATTTT
.	.	TRBV7-2	TRBJ1-5	CASSRSSNQPQHF	TGTGCCAGCAGTCGAAGTAGCAATCAGCCCCAGCATTTT
.	once	TRBV11-2	TRBJ2-3	CASSPNLGQGTDTQYF	TGTGCCAGCAGCCCTAACCTGGGGCAGGGCACAGATACGCAGTATTTT
.	.	TRBV19	TRBJ1-1	CASSGLTGNTEAFF	TGTGCCAGTAGTGGTTTAACGGGGAACACTGAAGCTTTCTTT
.	.	TRBV5-6	TRBJ1-1	CASSRTGNTEAFF	TGTGCCAGCAGCCGGACGGGTAACACTGAAGCTTTCTTT
TRBD2	.	TRBV6-1	TRBJ2-3	CASSGPAGGGTDTQYF	TGTGCCAGCAGTGGACCAGCGGGAGGGGGCACAGATACGCAGTATTTT
TRBD2	.	TRBV5-1	TRBJ2-5	CASSLSSGLQETQYF	TGCGCCAGCAGCTTGTCTAGCGGGCTCCAAGAGACCCAGTACTTC
.	.	TRBV5-4	TRBJ1-2	CASSPDTDYGYTF	TGTGCCAGCAGCCCCGACACCGACTATGGCTACACCTTC
.	.	TRBV3-1/TRBV3-2	TRBJ2-7	CASSLGSLTYEQYF	TGTGCCAGCAGCCTCGGGAGCCTGACCTACGAGCAGTACTTC
.	.	TRBV27	TRBJ2-5	CASSFMASPTGTQYF	TGTGCCAGCAGTTTCATGGCTAGCCCGACTGGGACCCAGTACTTC
TRBD2	.	TRBV5-1	TRBJ2-3	CASSLTAGGGADTQYF	TGCGCCAGCAGCTTGACTGCGGGAGGGGGCGCAGATACGCAGTATTTT
.	.	TRBV25-1	TRBJ1-5	CASSENRENQPQHF	TGTGCCAGCAGCGAAAACAGGGAGAATCAGCCCCAGCATTTT
TRBD2	.	TRBV2	TRBJ2-3	CASRATASGTSTDTQYF	TGTGCCAGCAGGGCGACGGCTAGCGGGACAAGCACAGATACGCAGTATTTT
TRBD2	.	TRBV28	TRBJ2-7	CASSSPGTSGYEQYF	TGTGCCAGCAGTTCCCCCGGGACTAGCGGCTACGAGCAGTACTTC
.	.	TRBV3-1/TRBV3-2	TRBJ2-5	CASSPGGQETQYF	TGTGCCAGCAGCCCCGGGGGCCAAGAGACCCAGTACTTC
.	once	TRBV18	TRBJ2-1	CASSPSPGRGSSYNEQFF	TGTGCCAGCTCACCAAGCCCGGGACGGGGAAGCTCCTACAATGAGCAGTTCTTC
TRBD1	.	TRBV6-5	TRBJ1-1	CASSYSRDRNTEAFF	TGTGCCAGCAGTTACTCGAGGGACAGGAACACTGAAGCTTTCTTT
.	.	TRBV7-9	TRBJ2-3	CASSQAGSRTSTDTQYF	TGTGCCAGCAGCCAGGCCGGGTCTCGGACTAGCACAGATACGCAGTATTTT
.	.	TRBV4-2	TRBJ2-2	CASSQDPVGELFF	TGTGCCAGCAGCCAAGATCCAGTGGGGGAGCTGTTTTTT
.	.	TRBV14	TRBJ1-1	CASSQQVNTEAFF	TGTGCCAGCAGCCAACAGGTAAACACTGAAGCTTTCTTT
TRBD2	.	TRBV6-5	TRBJ2-1	CASRPSGRYNEQFF	TGTGCCAGCAGGCCTAGCGGGAGGTACAATGAGCAGTTCTTC
.	.	TRBV5-6	TRBJ2-7	CASSFGGPGNYGSYEQYF	TGTGCCAGCAGCTTCGGGGGCCCAGGGAACTATGGATCTTACGAGCAGTACTTC
.	.	TRBV30	TRBJ1-3	CAWSAAAGWGLQSGNTIYF	TGTGCCTGGAGTGCCGCGGCAGGGTGGGGGTTACAATCTGGAAACACCATATATTTT
.	.	TRBV2	TRBJ2-7	CASSEAGNLSYEQYF	TGTGCCAGCAGTGAAGCCGGGAATCTCTCCTACGAGCAGTACTTC
.	.	TRBV19	TRBJ2-3	CASSIAGTDTQYF	TGTGCCAGTAGTATCGCGGGAACAGATACGCAGTATTTT
.	.	TRBV18	TRBJ1-1	CASSPRQGWIRGTEAFF	TGTGCCAGCTCACCTCGCCAGGGGTGGATTAGGGGCACTGAAGCTTTCTTT
.	.	TRBV15	TRBJ1-1	CATSTELTVNTEAFF	TGTGCCACCAGCACAGAACTTACAGTGAACACTGAAGCTTTCTTT
.	.	TRBV15	TRBJ1-2	CATSREINYGYTF	TGTGCCACCAGCAGGGAGATTAACTATGGCTACACCTTC
.	.	TRBV5-5	TRBJ2-7	CASSLVPPGHEQYF	TGTGCCAGCAGCTTGGTACCGCCTGGTCACGAGCAGTACTTC
TRBD1	.	TRBV7-2	TRBJ1-1	CASTPTGGARATEAFF	TGTGCCAGCACCCCGACAGGGGGCGCGAGGGCCACTGAAGCTTTCTTT
.	.	TRBV19	TRBJ1-5	CASSIAEGQPQHF	TGTGCCAGTAGTATAGCGGAGGGGCAGCCCCAGCATTTT
.	.	TRBV3-1/TRBV3-2	TRBJ1-5	CASSQGRGREPQHF	TGTGCCAGCAGCCAAGGAAGGGGTCGGGAGCCCCAGCATTTT
TRBD1	.	TRBV4-1	TRBJ2-7	CASSQVSLGTGGEWQYF	TGCGCCAGCAGCCAAGTCTCTCTAGGGACAGGGGGTGAATGGCAGTACTTC